This TCR beta chain originates from a study of blood T cell repertoires in COVID-19. Residents of 24 US areas, aged about 18 to 95 years, made up the participants. Using immunoSEQ multiplex PCR, the repertoire was profiled, and TCRdb retains in-frame clones only, with some absent. This sample has around 200,000 clones; roughly 83% occur once, and the top ten carry 4.5% to 7%. This clone was picked up one time. The CDR3 contains 16 residues. CDR1 is SGHVS and CDR2 is FNYEAQ in the germline V gene. V was shortened by 6 bases and J by 2 bases, with 20 bases between the two germline ends. Sequenced sample: PBMCs or T cells enriched from blood (not recorded which). The receptor's source is a man in his forties with acute COVID-19. The rearrangement links TRBV7-6 to TRBJ2-7; D is unresolved. The CDR3, as DNA: TGTGCCAGCAGTTCAGCAGCCCGGAGATCTCCCTACGAGCAGTACTTC. This sequence encodes CASSSAARRSPYEQYF.